Listed here is a single T cell receptor (beta chain). What it binds is unknown. The data belong to a study of cytomegalovirus exposure and HLA in healthy donors. At the level of the study: In a later analysis, it was reported that the approximately 120 validation repertoires had been produced on the same platform as the roughly 610 repertoires belonging to the first cohort. General study points: In a later analysis, first-cohort TCR clusters were found to tend to co-occur in the 130 or so validation repertoires. The CMV antigen specificity of three CMV-associated chains was confirmed through in vitro analysis.

The data were produced by immunoSEQ multiplex PCR, yet TCRdb's version contains in-frame clones alone and is incomplete. The data show approximately 150,000 clones, roughly 89% seen once. The source is a woman between 18 and 29 years old in good health and CMV-seropositive. The sample was PBMCs.

The CDR3 loop reads CASSVGPDGDLPRVAFF. Written as DNA, the CDR3 is TGTGCCAGCAGCGTAGGTCCCGACGGTGATTTGCCCCGGGTAGCTTTCTTT. The J gene is TRBJ1-1, the V gene TRBV9; D is ambiguous. Germline assignment: CDR1 SGDLS and CDR2 YYNGEE. V lost 0 bases and J lost 10, with 25 bases in between. This CDR3 spans 17 amino acids.